The clone carrying this TCR beta chain was counted only a few times. Sample time point: after trial treatment. Described treatment: LDRT plus nivolumab, ipilimumab, low-dose cyclophosphamide and aspirin (RACIN trial). The entry originates in a study of low-dose radiotherapy and immunotherapy resistance in tumors. About the research overall: Given every two weeks, intravenous cyclophosphamide 200 mg/m2 preceded radiation and immunotherapy by one day. Study patients were administered oral aspirin at 300 mg daily for four cycles from cycle 1 day 1.

First-strand cDNA used TRAV- and TRBV-specific primers, covering alpha and beta chains. A constant-region primer paired with the V-primer adapter amplified TCRs over approximately 18 PCR cycles. TCRdb re-called the reads with MiXCR, one entry per CDR3 protein. The table includes roughly 100,000 distinct CDR3 sequences, less than 25% detected once. CDR3 size: 14 residues. Losses at the gene ends were 6 bases for V and 6 bases for J; bases not matched to a gene: 6. The germline CDR1 and CDR2 sequences are WSHSY and SAAADI. The sequence was obtained from a male donor with prostate cancer. The V call is TRBV10-2, the J call TRBJ2-2; TRBD2 aligns across 8 bases. The input for sequencing was PBMCs, taken after low-dose radiotherapy plus immunotherapy. This CDR3 reads CASSLPGGAGELFF. In nucleotides, the CDR3 is TGCGCCAGCAGCCTCCCCGGGGGGGCCGGGGAGCTGTTTTTT.